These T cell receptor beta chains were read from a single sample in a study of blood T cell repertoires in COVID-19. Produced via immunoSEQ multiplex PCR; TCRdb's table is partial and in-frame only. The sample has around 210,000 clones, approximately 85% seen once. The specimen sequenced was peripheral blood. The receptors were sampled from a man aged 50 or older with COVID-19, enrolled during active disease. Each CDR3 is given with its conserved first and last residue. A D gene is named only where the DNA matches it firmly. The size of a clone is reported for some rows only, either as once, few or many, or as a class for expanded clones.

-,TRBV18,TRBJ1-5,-,TGTGCCAGCTCACCGATGCCCCACGGGAGGGAACAGCCCCAGCATTTT,CASSPMPHGREQPQHF
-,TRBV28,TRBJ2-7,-,TGTGCCAGCAGCACCACAGGGACACGGTACGAGCAGTACTTC,CASSTTGTRYEQYF
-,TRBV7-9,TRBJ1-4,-,TGTGCCAGCAGCTTAGCGAGGGATTTGTACGAAAAACTGTTTTTT,CASSLARDLYEKLFF
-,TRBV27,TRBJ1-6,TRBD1,TGTGCCAGCAGGGAAGGGACAGGGCGTATCCTGAATAATTCACCCCTCCACTTT,CASREGTGRILNNSPLHF
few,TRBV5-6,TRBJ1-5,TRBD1,TGTGCCAGCAGCTCCACAGGGGGCCTAACCGGTCAGCCCCAGCATTTT,CASSSTGGLTGQPQHF
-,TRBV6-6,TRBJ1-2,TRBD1,TGTGCCAGCAGTTACTCGAAGGGACAGCTAAACTATGGCTACACCTTC,CASSYSKGQLNYGYTF
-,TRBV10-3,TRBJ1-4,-,TGTGCCATCAGTGAGTCGGGGGGTACTAATGAAAAACTGTTTTTT,CAISESGGTNEKLFF
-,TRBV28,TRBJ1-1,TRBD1,TGTGCCAGCAGTCCCCAGGGCAGGGGGCAGAACACTGAAGCTTTCTTT,CASSPQGRGQNTEAFF
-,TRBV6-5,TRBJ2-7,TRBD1,TGTGCCACAGGTCTGGGACAGCCTTACGAGCAGTACTTC,CATGLGQPYEQYF
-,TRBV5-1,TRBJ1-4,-,TGCGCCAGCAGCTTGGGGGCAGGTAATGAAAAACTGTTTTTT,CASSLGAGNEKLFF
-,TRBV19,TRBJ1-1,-,TGTGCCAGCCGAGGGGGATGGAGGCACACTGAAGCTTTCTTT,CASRGGWRHTEAFF
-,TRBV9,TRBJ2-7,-,TGTGCTAGTATCAAGAGGTCCTGCGAGCAGTACTTC,CASIKRSCEQYF
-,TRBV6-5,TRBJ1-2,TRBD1,TGTGCCAGCAGTTACCGGGACAGCTATGGCTACACCTTC,CASSYRDSYGYTF
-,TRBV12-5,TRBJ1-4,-,TGTGCTAGTGGTTTCCGACAGACTGCAACTAATGAAAAACTGTTTTTT,CASGFRQTATNEKLFF
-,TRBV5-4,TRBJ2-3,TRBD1,TGTGCCAGCAGCTTTTTCGAGACAGGGAATGCAGATACGCAGTATTTT,CASSFFETGNADTQYF
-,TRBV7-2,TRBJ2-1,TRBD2,TGTGCCAGCAGCCCAGATAGCGGGGGGAGGTCCTACAATGAGCAGTTCTTC,CASSPDSGGRSYNEQFF
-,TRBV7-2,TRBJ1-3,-,TGTGCCAGCACCAAAACAGCTGGAAACACCATATATTTT,CASTKTAGNTIYF
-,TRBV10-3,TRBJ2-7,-,TGTGCCATCAGCAACAAACAGGGCTACGAGCAGTACTTC,CAISNKQGYEQYF
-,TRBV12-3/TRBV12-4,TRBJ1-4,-,TGTGCCAGCAAGGGGGACGCGAAGGAAAAACTGTTTTTT,CASKGDAKEKLFF
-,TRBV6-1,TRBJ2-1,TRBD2,TGTGCCAGCAGTGTGTCCGGGACTAGAATTTACAATGAGCAGTTCTTC,CASSVSGTRIYNEQFF
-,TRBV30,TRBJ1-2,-,TGTGCCTGGGGGCCCCACGGGGGCTACACCTTC,CAWGPHGGYTF
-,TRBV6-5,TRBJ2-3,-,TGTGCCAGCAGGAACAGGGACGTCACAGATACGCAGTATTTT,CASRNRDVTDTQYF
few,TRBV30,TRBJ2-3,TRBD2,TGTGCCTGGAGTGGTCGGGGGGGCTCCACAGATACGCAGTATTTT,CAWSGRGGSTDTQYF
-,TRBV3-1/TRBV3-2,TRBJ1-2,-,TGTGCCAGCAGCTCAGGGTCCCGGGGGGAAGGCTACACCTTC,CASSSGSRGEGYTF
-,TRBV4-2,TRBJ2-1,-,TGTGCCAGCAGCCAAGAAGTCTCAGAGAGGTCCTACAATGAGCAGTTCTTC,CASSQEVSERSYNEQFF
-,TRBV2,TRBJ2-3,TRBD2,TGTGCCAGCAGTGAGGGGACTAGCGGGGCCAGCACAGATACGCAGTATTTT,CASSEGTSGASTDTQYF
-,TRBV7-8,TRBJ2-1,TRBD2,TGTGCCAGCAGTCGGACTAGCGGGGGAAACAATGAGCAGTTCTTC,CASSRTSGGNNEQFF
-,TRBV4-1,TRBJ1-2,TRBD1,TGCGCCAGCAGCCAAGTAGGGACAGGGACTCATGGCTACACCTTC,CASSQVGTGTHGYTF
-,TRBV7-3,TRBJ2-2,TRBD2,TGTGCCAGCAGCAACCTAGCGGCGAACACCGGGGAGCTGTTTTTT,CASSNLAANTGELFF
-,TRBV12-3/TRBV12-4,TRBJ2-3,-,TGTGCCAGCAGTTCACGGACTACGGCGCAGTATTTT,CASSSRTTAQYF
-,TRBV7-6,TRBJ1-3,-,TGTGCCAGCAGCTTAGCGGTGGTCGGGGGAGGGACCATATATTTT,CASSLAVVGGGTIYF
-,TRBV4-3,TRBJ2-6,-,TGCGCCAGCAGCCAAGATCCAGGGGCGAGCTCTGGGGCCAACGTCCTGACTTTC,CASSQDPGASSGANVLTF
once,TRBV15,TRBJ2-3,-,TGTGCCACCAGAAACGGACACCAATACACAGATACGCAGTATTTT,CATRNGHQYTDTQYF
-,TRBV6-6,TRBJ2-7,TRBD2,TGTGCCAGCAGTCCCCAGGCGGGGGGCCCTTACGAGCAGTACTTC,CASSPQAGGPYEQYF
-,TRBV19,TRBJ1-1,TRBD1,TGTGCCTGCGGGACAGGGTACACTGAAGCTTTCTTT,CACGTGYTEAFF
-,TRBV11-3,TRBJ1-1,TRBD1,TGTGCCAGCAGCCTTCGACAGGGGGCCACTGAAGCTTTCTTT,CASSLRQGATEAFF
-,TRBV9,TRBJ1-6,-,TGTGCCAGCAGCGCCCAGGGTGACAATTCACCCCTCCACTTT,CASSAQGDNSPLHF
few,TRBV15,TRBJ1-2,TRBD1,TGTGCCACCAGCAGAGGCGGGACAGGGGGCAGGTATGGCTACACCTTC,CATSRGGTGGRYGYTF
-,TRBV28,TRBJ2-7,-,TGTGCCAGCAGACAAACAGGTTACGAGCAGTACTTC,CASRQTGYEQYF
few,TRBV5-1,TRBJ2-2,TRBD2,TGCGCCAGCAGCTACGGGACTAGCGGGGGTTACACCGGGGAGCTGTTTTTT,CASSYGTSGGYTGELFF
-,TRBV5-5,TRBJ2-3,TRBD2,TGTGCCAGCAGCTCGGGGGGTGGCACAGATACGCAGTATTTT,CASSSGGGTDTQYF
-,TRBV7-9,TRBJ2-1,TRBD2,TGTGCCAGCAGCTTAGTTGTAGCGGGGAACGAGCAGTTCTTC,CASSLVVAGNEQFF
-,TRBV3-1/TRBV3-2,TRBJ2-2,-,TGTGCCAGCAGCCCCCAGGGCGACACCGGGGAGCTGTTTTTT,CASSPQGDTGELFF
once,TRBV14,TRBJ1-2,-,TGTGCCAGCAGCCAAGTAGGCAGGACTAACTATGGCTACACCTTC,CASSQVGRTNYGYTF
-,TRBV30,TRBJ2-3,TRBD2,TGTGCCTGGAGTGGTCGCCTAGCGGGGGGGCAGTATTTT,CAWSGRLAGGQYF
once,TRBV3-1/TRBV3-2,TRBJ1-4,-,TGTGCCAGCAGCCCGAGACACCATAATGAAAAACTGTTTTTT,CASSPRHHNEKLFF
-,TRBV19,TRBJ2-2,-,TGTGCCAGTAGTATAGACGGTCCCGGGGAGCTGTTTTTT,CASSIDGPGELFF
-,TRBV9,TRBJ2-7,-,TGTGCCAGCAGCGAATTCGATAGGGGCTACGAGCAGTACTTC,CASSEFDRGYEQYF
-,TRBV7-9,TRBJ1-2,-,TGTGCCAGCGGGTTATACAGGGATGGCTACACCTTC,CASGLYRDGYTF
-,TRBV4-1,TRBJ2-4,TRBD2,TGCGCCAGCAGTCCTGGACTAGCGGGGGCGGAGGGAGCCAAAAACATTCAGTACTTC,CASSPGLAGAEGAKNIQYF
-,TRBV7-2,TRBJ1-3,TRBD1,TGTGCCAGCAGCGCGACAGGGGGGTCTCGGAGGACCATATATTTT,CASSATGGSRRTIYF
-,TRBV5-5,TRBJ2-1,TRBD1,TGTGCCAGCAGCTTGGACAGGGGGCGTCGCAATGAGCAGTTCTTC,CASSLDRGRRNEQFF
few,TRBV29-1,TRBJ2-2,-,TGCAGCGTTGATCTATCCCACACCGGGGAGCTGTTTTTT,CSVDLSHTGELFF
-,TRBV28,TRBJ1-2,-,TGTGCCAGCAGTCCCCGTGGGGAGCTGTCTAACTATGGCTACACCTTC,CASSPRGELSNYGYTF
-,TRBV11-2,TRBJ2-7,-,TGTGCCAGCAGCTCCCAGGGCTTCGAGCAGTACTTC,CASSSQGFEQYF
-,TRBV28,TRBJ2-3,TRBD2,TGTGCCAGCAGTCTCCTGGGCGGGGGGGTCACAGATACGCAGTATTTT,CASSLLGGGVTDTQYF
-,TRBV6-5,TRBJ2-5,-,TGTGCCAGCAGTTACTCGGAGAGGGAGACCCAGTACTTC,CASSYSERETQYF
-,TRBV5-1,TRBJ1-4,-,TGCGCCAGCAGTTCGGGGGACTCTACTAATGAAAAACTGTTTTTT,CASSSGDSTNEKLFF
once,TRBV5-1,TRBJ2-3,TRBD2,TGCGCCAGCAGCTCGGGGGGGCCTGGAGATACGCAGTATTTT,CASSSGGPGDTQYF
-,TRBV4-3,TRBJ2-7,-,TGCGCCAGCAGCCAAGACCCCCTCGGGGTGTGGGAGCAGTACTTC,CASSQDPLGVWEQYF